The rows below give T cell receptor beta chains drawn from one sample of a study of PD-1 blockade in classical Hodgkin lymphoma. Profiling relied on immunoSEQ multiplex PCR, and the TCRdb table lists in-frame clones only, not all of them. The profile covers about 910 clones, with approximately 83% appearing a single time and around 30% taken by the ten largest. The material was CD8+ T cells from blood, obtained at baseline. These receptors were collected from a human donor with classical Hodgkin lymphoma. Both conserved end residues are part of each CDR3. Fields, in order: D gene, clone size, V gene, J gene, CDR3 DNA, CDR3 protein. A D gene is named only where the DNA matches it firmly. Only part of the rows carry a size: once, few, many, or a class if the clone is expanded.

TRBD2	NA	TRBV4-1	TRBJ2-3	TGCGCCAGCAGCCGACGGCTAGCGGCGTTTAGCACAGATACGCAGTATTTT	CASSRRLAAFSTDTQYF
NA	NA	TRBV4-2	TRBJ2-1	TGTGCCAGCAGCCAAGGGAGTTGGACGGGACCATACAATGAGCAGTTCTTC	CASSQGSWTGPYNEQFF
TRBD1	NA	TRBV6-4	TRBJ2-1	TGTGCCAGTTCTCCGAGTCAGGGGGCGGATGAGCAGTTCTTC	CASSPSQGADEQFF
NA	NA	TRBV7-8	TRBJ1-1	TGTGCCAGCAGCTCCCTAGGAGCTATTACTATGAACACTGAAGCTTTCTTT	CASSSLGAITMNTEAFF
NA	once	TRBV5-6	TRBJ1-1	TGTGCCAGCAGCTTGAACTTGAACACTGAAGCTTTCTTT	CASSLNLNTEAFF
NA	NA	TRBV7-5	TRBJ2-7	TGTGCCAGCAGCTCCGCGACAGGGGTCCTCTACGAGCAGTACTTC	CASSSATGVLYEQYF
TRBD2	NA	TRBV2	TRBJ2-1	TGTGCCAGCAGAACGACTAGCGGGGGCTACAATGAGCAGTTCTTC	CASRTTSGGYNEQFF
TRBD1	few	TRBV19	TRBJ1-5	TGTGCCAGTAGTATACCGACAGGGGTTTCCAAACCCCAGCATTTT	CASSIPTGVSKPQHF
NA	NA	TRBV27	TRBJ1-1	TGTGCCAGCAGTCCCCATCACAACCGACCCAACACTGAAGCTTTCTTT	CASSPHHNRPNTEAFF
NA	few	TRBV19	TRBJ2-3	TGTGCCAGTAGTATTGGCACAGATACGCAGTATTTT	CASSIGTDTQYF
NA	few	TRBV4-3	TRBJ2-7	TGCGCCAGCAGCCAAAATCGGGACGTTTCCTACGAGCAGTACTTC	CASSQNRDVSYEQYF
TRBD2	NA	TRBV28	TRBJ2-7	TGTGCCAGCAGACCCGGGACTAGCGGGGGGGCGGGCGAGCAGTACTTC	CASRPGTSGGAGEQYF
NA	NA	TRBV5-4	TRBJ2-1	TGTGCCAGCAGCTTGGTAGTCGGGTATGGGTACAATGAGCAGTTCTTC	CASSLVVGYGYNEQFF
NA	NA	TRBV4-1	TRBJ1-4	TGCGCCAGCAGAGAGCAGGCGGGTGAAAAACTGTTTTTT	CASREQAGEKLFF
NA	NA	TRBV7-9	TRBJ1-6	TGTGCCAGCAGCTTAGCCCAACTACCTTCACCCCTCCACTTT	CASSLAQLPSPLHF
NA	few	TRBV27	TRBJ2-7	TGTGCCAGCAGCCCATCGTTGGCCTACGAGCAGTACTTC	CASSPSLAYEQYF
TRBD1	NA	TRBV4-1	TRBJ2-7	TGCGCCAGCAGTCCCGGGACAGGGAACATCTACGAGCAGTACTTC	CASSPGTGNIYEQYF
NA	NA	TRBV18	TRBJ1-1	TGTGCCAGCTCACTCAATGTTGGGACGGGGAACACTGAAGCTTTCTTT	CASSLNVGTGNTEAFF
NA	once	TRBV2	TRBJ2-2	TGTGCCAGCAGTGAAGCGGAGGAGCTGTTTTTT	CASSEAEELFF
NA	NA	TRBV6-5	TRBJ1-2	TGTGCCAGCAGTTACGCGTTGGACTATGGCTACACCTTC	CASSYALDYGYTF
NA	NA	TRBV19	TRBJ2-7	TGTGCCAGTAGTATAGAGGTAGGAAGATACTACGAGCAGTACTTC	CASSIEVGRYYEQYF
TRBD1	NA	TRBV19	TRBJ2-7	TGTGCCAGTAGTACGACAGGGGGGCCCGACGAGCAGTACTTC	CASSTTGGPDEQYF
NA	NA	TRBV5-6	TRBJ2-7	TGTGCCAGCAGCTTCGGCAGTTCCGAGCAGTACTTC	CASSFGSSEQYF
NA	NA	TRBV10-3	TRBJ2-5	TGTGCCATCAGTGGCCACACCCCCGTAAAAGAGACCCAGTACTTC	CAISGHTPVKETQYF
NA	once	TRBV6-5	TRBJ2-6	TGTGCCAGCAGTTACGGGGTTTCTGGGGCCAACGTCCTGACTTTC	CASSYGVSGANVLTF
TRBD2	NA	TRBV2	TRBJ2-3	TGTGCCAGCAGTGAACTAGAGGGGACTAGCGGGCCACGACGGAACACAGATACGCAGTATTTT	CASSELEGTSGPRRNTDTQYF
NA	NA	TRBV16	TRBJ1-1	TGTGCCAGCAGCCAATCGACGGGGAACACTGAAGCTTTCTTT	CASSQSTGNTEAFF
NA	NA	TRBV7-2	TRBJ2-1	TGTGCCAGCAGCCCTCACGGCGGGGACGGAATTTACAATGAGCAGTTCTTC	CASSPHGGDGIYNEQFF
NA	once	TRBV29-1	TRBJ2-7	TGCAGCGTTTTGGGGAACGGCTACGAGCAGTACTTC	CSVLGNGYEQYF
NA	NA	TRBV7-8	TRBJ1-4	TGTGCCAGCAGCTCGGGACCTAATGAAAAACTGTTTTTT	CASSSGPNEKLFF
NA	NA	TRBV2	TRBJ1-4	TGTGCCAGCAGTGATGATTCAAAACTGTTTTTT	CASSDDSKLFF
TRBD2	NA	TRBV7-9	TRBJ2-3	TGTGCCAGCAGCTTCAGACTAGCGGGAGACACAGATACGCAGTATTTT	CASSFRLAGDTDTQYF
TRBD2	hyperexpanded	TRBV28	TRBJ2-7	TGTGCCAGCAGGTCTGGGACTAGCGGGGGGGCGGGCGAGCAGTACTTC	CASRSGTSGGAGEQYF
NA	few	TRBV4-2	TRBJ2-5	TGTGCCAGCAGCCAAGATCTGAGGCGGGGCGGAGAGACCCAGTACTTC	CASSQDLRRGGETQYF
TRBD2	once	TRBV9	TRBJ2-7	TGTGCCAGCAGCGTAGGACTAGCGTACGAGCAGTACTTC	CASSVGLAYEQYF
NA	NA	TRBV5-6	TRBJ2-7	TGTGCCAGCAGCTTGGACGGACACCGCCAGCAGTACTTC	CASSLDGHRQQYF
NA	NA	TRBV9	TRBJ2-7	TGTGCCAGCAGCCCCCCCCTAGCGCACGAGCAGTACTTC	CASSPPLAHEQYF
NA	few	TRBV14	TRBJ2-7	TGTGCCAGCAGCCAGCGCGGCATCTACGAGCAGTACTTC	CASSQRGIYEQYF
NA	once	TRBV6-9	TRBJ1-1	TGTGCCAGCAGTTCTACGACAGGAATCACTGAAGCTTTCTTT	CASSSTTGITEAFF
NA	NA	TRBV7-7	TRBJ2-7	TGTGCCAGCAGCTTATTTGTGAACTACGAGCAGTACTTC	CASSLFVNYEQYF
TRBD2	NA	TRBV9	TRBJ2-7	TGTGCCAGCAGCGTAGGTACCGGACTAGCGGGCCACGAGCAGTACTTC	CASSVGTGLAGHEQYF
NA	NA	TRBV2	TRBJ2-7	TGTGCCAGCAGTGACACGGGGTACTACGAGCAGTACTTC	CASSDTGYYEQYF
TRBD1	NA	TRBV7-3	TRBJ1-2	TGTGCCAGCAGCTTAACCGGGACAGGGGTTGGATATCGCGGCTACACCTTC	CASSLTGTGVGYRGYTF
TRBD2	NA	TRBV10-3	TRBJ2-5	TGTGCCATCAGTGGGTTAGCGGGGGGGCCGGGCGGGGTTGAAGAGACCCAGTACTTC	CAISGLAGGPGGVEETQYF
TRBD1	NA	TRBV2	TRBJ1-4	TGTGCCAGCAGTCGGGACAGGGGGCCGGCCTCAACTAATGAAAAACTGTTTTTT	CASSRDRGPASTNEKLFF
TRBD1	NA	TRBV2	TRBJ1-4	TGTGCCAGCAGTGAAGTTGGACAGGTTGAAGGACTGTTTTTT	CASSEVGQVEGLFF
TRBD2	NA	TRBV4-1	TRBJ2-1	TGCGCCAGCAGCCAACCTGGACTAGCGATATCTATGGAGCAGTTCTTC	CASSQPGLAISMEQFF
NA	NA	TRBV7-6	TRBJ2-6	TGTGCCAGCAGCTTGGAGGGGCGCTCTGGGGCCAACGTCCTGACTTTC	CASSLEGRSGANVLTF
TRBD2	NA	TRBV4-1	TRBJ2-1	TGCGCCAGCAGCCAAGAGTGGGCGGGGGACTACAATGAGCAGTTCTTC	CASSQEWAGDYNEQFF
NA	NA	TRBV18	TRBJ1-2	TGTGCCAGCTCACCCCCTCGGACATCCTCCCCTGGAAACTATGGCTACACCTTC	CASSPPRTSSPGNYGYTF
TRBD2	NA	TRBV28	TRBJ2-1	TGTGCCAGCAGTCTAACGACTAGCGGGAGCTCCTACAATGAGCAGTTCTTC	CASSLTTSGSSYNEQFF
NA	once	TRBV4-1	TRBJ2-7	TGCGCCAGCAGCCAAACTTCTCTCCAATACGAGCAGTACTTC	CASSQTSLQYEQYF
NA	NA	TRBV6-5	TRBJ2-7	TGTGCCAGCAGTTTAACCACCATGGACGAGCAGTACTTC	CASSLTTMDEQYF
TRBD1	NA	TRBV4-1	TRBJ2-7	TGCGCCAGCAGCCCCACAGGGGGCGAGCAGTACTTC	CASSPTGGEQYF
TRBD1	NA	TRBV6-5	TRBJ1-2	TGTGCCAGCAGAAACCAGGGGGTTTATGGCTACACCTTC	CASRNQGVYGYTF